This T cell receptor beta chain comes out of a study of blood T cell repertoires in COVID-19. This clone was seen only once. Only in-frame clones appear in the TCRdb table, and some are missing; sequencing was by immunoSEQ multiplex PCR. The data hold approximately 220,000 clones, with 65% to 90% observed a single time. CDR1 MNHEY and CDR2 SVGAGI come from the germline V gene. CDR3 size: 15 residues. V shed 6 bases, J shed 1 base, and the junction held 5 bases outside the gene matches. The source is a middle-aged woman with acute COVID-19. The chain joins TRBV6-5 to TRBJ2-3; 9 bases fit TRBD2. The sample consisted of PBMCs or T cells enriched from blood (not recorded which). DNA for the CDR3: TGTGCCAGCAGACCTACTAGCGGGCGCACAGATACGCAGTATTTT. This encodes CASRPTSGRTDTQYF.